This section outlines one T cell receptor (beta chain) sequence together with its context. Per germline, CDR1 SGHTA and CDR2 FQGNSA. V lost 3 bases and J lost 7, with 13 bases in between. The CDR3 is 14 residues long. These data originate in a study of blood T cell repertoires in COVID-19. As for the study in general: T cells, B-cell-depleted T cells, or PBMCs provided the cDNA or gDNA that served as material.

In the authors' methods: For nucleated cells, counts were estimated from reference gene primer amplification. The table came from immunoSEQ multiplex PCR; TCRdb's copy has only in-frame clones and leaves some out. That table gives V, J and clone size, and the DNA gave D and trimming. The sample contains some 210,000 clones, 83% of which appear only once. The sample was peripheral blood. The source is a man in his fifties or sixties with active or convalescent COVID-19. The chain has TRBV7-2 and TRBJ2-1; D perhaps matches TRBD1 (6 bases). The CDR3 loop reads CASSFPSRGNEQFF. The CDR3 nucleotides are TGTGCCAGCAGCTTCCCTAGTAGGGGGAATGAGCAGTTCTTC.